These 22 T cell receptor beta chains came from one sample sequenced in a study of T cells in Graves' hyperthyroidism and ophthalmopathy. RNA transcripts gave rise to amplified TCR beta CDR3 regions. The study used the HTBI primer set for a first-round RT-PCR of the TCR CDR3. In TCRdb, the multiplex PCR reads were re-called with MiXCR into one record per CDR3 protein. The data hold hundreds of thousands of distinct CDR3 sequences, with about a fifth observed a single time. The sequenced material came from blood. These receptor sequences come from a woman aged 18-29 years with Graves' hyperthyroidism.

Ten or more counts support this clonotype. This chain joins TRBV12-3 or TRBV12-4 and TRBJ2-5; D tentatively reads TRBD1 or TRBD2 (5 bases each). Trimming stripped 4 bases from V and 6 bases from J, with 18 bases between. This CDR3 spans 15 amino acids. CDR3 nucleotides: TGTGCCAGCAGTTATTCCGGGACCCGCGGAAAGACCCAGTACTTC. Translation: CASSYSGTRGKTQYF.

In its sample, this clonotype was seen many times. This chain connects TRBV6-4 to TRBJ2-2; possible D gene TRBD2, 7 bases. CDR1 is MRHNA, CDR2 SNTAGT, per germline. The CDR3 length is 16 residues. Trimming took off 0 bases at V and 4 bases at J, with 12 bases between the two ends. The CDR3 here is CASSDSPGGRTGELFF. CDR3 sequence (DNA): TGTGCCAGCAGTGACTCTCCGGGGGGCCGCACCGGGGAGCTGTTTTTT.

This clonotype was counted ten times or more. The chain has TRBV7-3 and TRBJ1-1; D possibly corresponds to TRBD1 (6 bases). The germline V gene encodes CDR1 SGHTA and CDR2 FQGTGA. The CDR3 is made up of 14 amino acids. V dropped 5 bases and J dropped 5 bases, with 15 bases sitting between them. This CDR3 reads CASSATGLGTEAFF. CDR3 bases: TGTGCCAGCAGCGCGACAGGTTTAGGTACTGAAGCTTTCTTT.

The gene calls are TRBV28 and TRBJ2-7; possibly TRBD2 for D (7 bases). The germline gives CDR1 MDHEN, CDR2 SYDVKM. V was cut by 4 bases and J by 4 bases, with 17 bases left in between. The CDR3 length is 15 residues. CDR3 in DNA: TGTGCCAGCAGTTCCTGGGGGGGCGGAAGGTACGAGCAGTACTTC. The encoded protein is CASSSWGGGRYEQYF.

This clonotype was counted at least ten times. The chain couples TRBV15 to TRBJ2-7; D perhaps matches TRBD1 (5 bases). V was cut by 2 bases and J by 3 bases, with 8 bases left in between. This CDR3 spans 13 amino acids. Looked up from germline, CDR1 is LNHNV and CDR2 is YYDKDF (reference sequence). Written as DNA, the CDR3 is TGTGCCACCAGCAGACCAGACAGCTACGAGCAGTACTTC. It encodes CATSRPDSYEQYF. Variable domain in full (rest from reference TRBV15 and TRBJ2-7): DAMVIQNPRYQVTQFGKPVTLSCSQTLNHNVMYWYQQKSSQAPKLLFHYYDKDFNNEADTPDNFQSRRPNTSFCFLDIRSPGLGDTAMYLCATSRPDSYEQYFGPGTRLTVT.

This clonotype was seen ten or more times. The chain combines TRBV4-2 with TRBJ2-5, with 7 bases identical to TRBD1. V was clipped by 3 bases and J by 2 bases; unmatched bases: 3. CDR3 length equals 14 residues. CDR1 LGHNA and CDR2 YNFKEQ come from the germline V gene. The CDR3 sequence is CASSQTGSQETQYF. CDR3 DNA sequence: TGTGCCAGCAGCCAGACAGGGTCACAAGAGACCCAGTACTTC.

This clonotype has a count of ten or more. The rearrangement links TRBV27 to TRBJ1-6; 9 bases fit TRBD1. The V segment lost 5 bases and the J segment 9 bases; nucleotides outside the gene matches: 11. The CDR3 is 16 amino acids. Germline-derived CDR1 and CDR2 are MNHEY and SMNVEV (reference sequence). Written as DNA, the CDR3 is TGTGCCAGCAGTCCACCGACAGGGGGGCGTTTTTCACCCCTCCACTTT. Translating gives CASSPPTGGRFSPLHF.

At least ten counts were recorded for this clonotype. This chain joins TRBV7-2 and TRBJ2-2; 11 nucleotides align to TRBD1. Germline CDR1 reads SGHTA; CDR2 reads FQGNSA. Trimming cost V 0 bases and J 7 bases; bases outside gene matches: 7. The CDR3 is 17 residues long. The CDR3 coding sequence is TGTGCCAGCAGCTTAGCCCCTGGACAGGGGGCCGGCGGGGAGCTGTTTTTT. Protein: CASSLAPGQGAGGELFF.

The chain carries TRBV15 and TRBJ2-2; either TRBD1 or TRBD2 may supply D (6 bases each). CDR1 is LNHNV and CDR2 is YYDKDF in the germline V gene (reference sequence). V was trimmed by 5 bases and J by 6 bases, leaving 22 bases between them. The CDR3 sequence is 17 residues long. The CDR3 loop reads CATSGLLTGFKAGELFF. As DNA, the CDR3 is TGTGCCACCAGCGGACTACTAACAGGGTTTAAGGCCGGGGAGCTGTTTTTT.

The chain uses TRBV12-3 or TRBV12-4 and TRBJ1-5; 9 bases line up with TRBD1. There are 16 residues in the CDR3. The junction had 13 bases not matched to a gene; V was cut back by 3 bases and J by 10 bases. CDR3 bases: TGTGCCAGCAGTTTCCTAGGGGGACAGGGTCGCCCCCCCCAGCATTTT. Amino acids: CASSFLGGQGRPPQHF.

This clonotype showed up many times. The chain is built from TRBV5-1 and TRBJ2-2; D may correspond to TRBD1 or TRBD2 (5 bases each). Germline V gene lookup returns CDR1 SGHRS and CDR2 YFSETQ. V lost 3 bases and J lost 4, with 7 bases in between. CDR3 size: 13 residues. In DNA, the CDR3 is TGCGCCAGCAGCTCGGGACCCACCGGGGAGCTGTTTTTT. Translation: CASSSGPTGELFF.

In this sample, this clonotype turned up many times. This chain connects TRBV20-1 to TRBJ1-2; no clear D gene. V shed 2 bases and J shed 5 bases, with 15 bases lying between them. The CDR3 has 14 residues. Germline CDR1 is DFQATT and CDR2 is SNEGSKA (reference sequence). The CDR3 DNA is TGCAGTGCTAGACTTCCAGGCGGGGATTATGGCTACACCTTC. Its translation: CSARLPGGDYGYTF.

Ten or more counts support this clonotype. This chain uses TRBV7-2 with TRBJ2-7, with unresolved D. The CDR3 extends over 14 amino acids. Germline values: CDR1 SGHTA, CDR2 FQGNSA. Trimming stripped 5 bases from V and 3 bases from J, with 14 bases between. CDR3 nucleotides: TGTGCCAGCAGCCTCGGGTATGGCGGCTACGAGCAGTACTTC. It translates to CASSLGYGGYEQYF.

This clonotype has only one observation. The CDR3: CASSQGYGNTIYF. For the CDR3, the DNA is TGTGCCAGCAGCCAGGGTTACGGAAACACCATATATTTT. V and J are TRBV28 and TRBJ1-3; TRBD1 might be the D (5 bases). Trimming left V 6 bases short and J 4 bases short, with 10 bases between. Germline lookup yields CDR1 MDHEN and CDR2 SYDVKM. The CDR3 totals 13 residues.

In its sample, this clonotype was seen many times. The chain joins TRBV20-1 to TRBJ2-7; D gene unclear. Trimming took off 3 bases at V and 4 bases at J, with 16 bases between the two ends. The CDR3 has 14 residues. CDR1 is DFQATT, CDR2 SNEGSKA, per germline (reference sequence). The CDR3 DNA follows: TGCAGTGCTAGTAAAGGTCTATTCCAATACGAGCAGTACTTC. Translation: CSASKGLFQYEQYF.

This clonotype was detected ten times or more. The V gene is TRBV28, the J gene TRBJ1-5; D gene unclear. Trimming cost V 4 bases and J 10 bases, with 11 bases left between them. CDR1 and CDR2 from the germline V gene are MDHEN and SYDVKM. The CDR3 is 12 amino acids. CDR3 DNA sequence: TGTGCCAGCAGTTCGCGGCTTTCTCCCCAGCATTTT. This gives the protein CASSSRLSPQHF.

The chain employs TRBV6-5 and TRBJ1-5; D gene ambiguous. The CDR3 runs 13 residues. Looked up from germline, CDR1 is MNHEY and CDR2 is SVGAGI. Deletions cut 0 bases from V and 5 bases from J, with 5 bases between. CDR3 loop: CASSYSPDQPQHF. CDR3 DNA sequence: TGTGCCAGCAGTTACTCACCGGATCAGCCCCAGCATTTT.

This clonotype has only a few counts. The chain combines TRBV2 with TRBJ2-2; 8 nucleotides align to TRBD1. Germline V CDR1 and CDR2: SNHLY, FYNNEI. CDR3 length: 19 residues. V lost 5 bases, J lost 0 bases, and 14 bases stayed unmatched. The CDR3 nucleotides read TGTGCCAGCAGTCTTTGGCGGGCAGGGGGCAAAACGAACACCGGGGAGCTGTTTTTT. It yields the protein CASSLWRAGGKTNTGELFF.

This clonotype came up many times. CDR3 coding DNA: TGTGCCAGCAGTGAAGAGGACCGAAGATTTTCCTACGAGCAGTACTTC. Translated, it gives CASSEEDRRFSYEQYF. The chain uses TRBV2 and TRBJ2-7, with D unresolved. This CDR3 has 16 amino acids. Germline V lookup: CDR1 SNHLY, CDR2 FYNNEI. V shed 1 base and J shed 1 base, with 14 bases lying between them.

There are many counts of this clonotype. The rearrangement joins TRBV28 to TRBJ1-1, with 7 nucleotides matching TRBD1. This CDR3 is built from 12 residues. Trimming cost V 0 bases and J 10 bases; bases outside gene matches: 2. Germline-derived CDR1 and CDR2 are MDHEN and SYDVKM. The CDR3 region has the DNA TGTGCCAGCAGTTTATGGCAGGGGGGAGCTTTCTTT. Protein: CASSLWQGGAFF. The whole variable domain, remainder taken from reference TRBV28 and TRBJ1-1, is DVKVTQSSRYLVKRTGEKVFLECVQDMDHENMFWYRQDPGLGLRLIYFSYDVKMKEKGDIPEGYSVSREKKERFSLILESASTNQTSMYLCASSLWQGGAFFGQGTRLTVV.

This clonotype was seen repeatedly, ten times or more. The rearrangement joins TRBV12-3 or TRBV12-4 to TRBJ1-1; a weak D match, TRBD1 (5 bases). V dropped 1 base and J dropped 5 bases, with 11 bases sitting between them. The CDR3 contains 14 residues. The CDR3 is CASSLEDTGTEAFF. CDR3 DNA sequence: TGTGCCAGCAGTTTAGAGGATACAGGAACTGAAGCTTTCTTT.

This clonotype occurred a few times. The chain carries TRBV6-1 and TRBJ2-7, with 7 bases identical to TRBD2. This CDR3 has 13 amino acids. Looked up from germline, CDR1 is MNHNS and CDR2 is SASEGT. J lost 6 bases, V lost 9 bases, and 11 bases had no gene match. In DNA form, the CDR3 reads TGTGCCAGTAGCCCCGGACTAGGATCCGAGCAGTACTTC. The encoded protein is CASSPGLGSEQYF.